The 8 T cell receptor beta chains presented below share a single source sample, sequenced in a study of blood T cell repertoires in COVID-19. Libraries were prepared by immunoSEQ multiplex PCR; TCRdb keeps only in-frame clonotypes and omits some of them. This sample yields 160,000 or so clones, of which approximately 87% are seen a single time; approximately 4% belongs to the top ten. The sequencing sample was made of peripheral blood. The source is a woman in her 70s with acute or convalescent COVID-19.

V gene TRBV9 combines with J gene TRBJ2-3, with D unresolved. The V end lost 4 bases, the J end lost 6 bases, and 9 bases lay between the germline ends. This CDR3 contains 12 residues. Germline V lookup: CDR1 SGDLS, CDR2 YYNGEE. The CDR3 nucleotides read TGTGCCAGCAGCTCATACGCGGATACGCAGTATTTT. Translating it yields CASSSYADTQYF.

This clone occurred a few times. The chain combines TRBV12-3 or TRBV12-4 with TRBJ2-1, with D unclear. The CDR3 is made up of 11 amino acids. V was trimmed by 3 bases and J by 10 bases, leaving 7 bases between them. The CDR3 DNA reads TGTGCCAGCAGTTTGGCATCGGAGCAGTTCTTC. This encodes CASSLASEQFF.

This chain connects TRBV18 to TRBJ2-2; D perhaps matches TRBD1 (5 bases). The length of the CDR3 is 14 residues. Germline CDR1 KGHSH, CDR2 LQKENI. V gave up 2 bases and J gave up 6 bases, with 10 bases separating them. In DNA form, the CDR3 reads TGTGCCAGCTCACCAACGCAGGGTTCCGGGGAGCTGTTTTTT. Its translation is CASSPTQGSGELFF.

The chain is built from TRBV7-9 and TRBJ1-1, with D possibly TRBD1 on 6 matching bases. The CDR3 runs to 12 residues. Between the trimmed V and J ends, which lost 4 bases and 7 bases, there was a span of 10 bases. Germline CDR1 reads SEHNR; CDR2 reads FQNEAQ (reference sequence). The CDR3 is CASSSQGGEAFF. The CDR3 DNA follows: TGTGCCAGCAGCTCACAGGGCGGTGAAGCTTTCTTT.

The V gene is TRBV27, the J gene TRBJ2-1; 9 bases are shared with TRBD2. Germline CDR1 MNHEY, CDR2 SMNVEV (reference sequence). The CDR3 is 16 residues long. V lost 6 bases, J lost 6 bases, and 12 bases stayed unmatched. CDR3 DNA sequence: TGTGCCAGCAGCCCCGTTAGCGGGAGATCGGGCAATGAGCAGTTCTTC. Amino acids: CASSPVSGRSGNEQFF.

The J gene is TRBJ1-1, the V gene TRBV29-1; a possible D gene is TRBD1 (6 bases). The CDR3 consists of 14 residues. Trimming stripped 7 bases from V and 0 bases from J, with 15 bases between. The V gene's germline CDR1 is SQVTM and CDR2 ANQGSEA. CDR3 sequence (DNA): TGCAGCGGTAGACAGGATGAAATGAACACTGAAGCTTTCTTT. The encoded protein is CSGRQDEMNTEAFF.

This chain links TRBV6-5 with TRBJ1-1; no clear D. Trimming took 0 bases from V and 4 from J, leaving 15 bases between them. The germline gives CDR1 MNHEY, CDR2 SVGAGI. The CDR3 is 16 amino acids. CDR3 coding DNA: TGTGCCAGCAGTTACTCATGGGGATCCGGAGGCACTGAAGCTTTCTTT. Amino acids: CASSYSWGSGGTEAFF.

The rearrangement joins TRBV18 to TRBJ2-7; TRBD1 matches at 7 bases. Germline V lookup: CDR1 KGHSH, CDR2 LQKENI. The CDR3 contains 14 residues. Trimming removed 2 bases from V and 4 bases from J; junction bases left unmatched: 5. In DNA form, the CDR3 reads TGTGCCAGCTCACCAGGAGTCAGGGGGTACGAGCAGTACTTC. It is translated as CASSPGVRGYEQYF.